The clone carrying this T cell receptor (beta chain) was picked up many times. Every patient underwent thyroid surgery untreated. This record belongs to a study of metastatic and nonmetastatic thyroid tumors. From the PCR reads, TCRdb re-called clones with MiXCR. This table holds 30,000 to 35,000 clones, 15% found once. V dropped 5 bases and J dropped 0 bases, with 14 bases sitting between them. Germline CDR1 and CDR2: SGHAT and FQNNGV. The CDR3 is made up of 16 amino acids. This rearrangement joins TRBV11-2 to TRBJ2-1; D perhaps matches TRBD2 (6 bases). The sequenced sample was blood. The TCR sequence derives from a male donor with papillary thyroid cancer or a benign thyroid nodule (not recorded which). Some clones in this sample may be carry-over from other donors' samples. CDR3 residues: CASSATAGSSYNEQFF. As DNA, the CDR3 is TGTGCCAGCAGCGCCACCGCGGGAAGCTCCTACAATGAGCAGTTCTTC.